This is a list of T cell receptor beta chains from one sample in a study of T cell responses to AZD1222 COVID-19 vaccine. Sequenced by immunoSEQ multiplex PCR; TCRdb stores in-frame clones only, minus some. The data contain 150,000 to 200,000 clones, 85% to 95% of them singletons. Sample: peripheral blood, taken on day 0 of AZD1222 vaccination. The receptors derive from an adult in good health. Both conserved end residues are part of each CDR3. A D gene is named only where the DNA matches it firmly. Expanded clones get a size class; other rows say once, few or many, or leave the size out.

TRBJ2-1 TRBV4-3 - - TGCGCCAGCAGCCAAGATGGCCAGGCTACTAAGCAGTTCTTC CASSQDGQATKQFF
TRBJ1-2 TRBV19 - TRBD1 TGTGCCAGTAGGGACCGGACAGGGGGCAACTACGGCTACACCTTC CASRDRTGGNYGYTF
TRBJ1-2 TRBV6-1 once - TGTGCCAGCAGTGAAACCAGTTATGGCTACACCTTC CASSETSYGYTF
TRBJ1-2 TRBV19 - - TGTGCTTCAATGGGGGGGGCCGGCTATGGCTACACCTTC CASMGGAGYGYTF
TRBJ2-7 TRBV7-9 - - TGTGCCAGCAGCACCTACAGGGTTCCCCCCTACGAGCAGTACTTC CASSTYRVPPYEQYF
TRBJ1-2 TRBV4-2 few - TGTGCCAGCAGCCAAAATTCGTTGGGGAGCTATGGCTACACCTTC CASSQNSLGSYGYTF
TRBJ1-1 TRBV7-9 once - TGTGCCAGCAGCCCACAGGGTCAGGGGACTGAAGCTTTCTTT CASSPQGQGTEAFF
TRBJ2-7 TRBV5-1 - - TGCGCCAGCAAAAAGGACTTCCTGAGCTCCTACGAGCAGTACTTC CASKKDFLSSYEQYF
TRBJ2-1 TRBV7-2 - - TGTGCCAGCAGCTACTACAATGAGCAGTTCTTC CASSYYNEQFF
TRBJ2-3 TRBV7-9 - - TGTGCCAGCAGCGCCGGGACAGATACGCAGTATTTT CASSAGTDTQYF
TRBJ2-1 TRBV9 - TRBD2 TGTGCCAGCAGCGTAGCCTCTAGCGGGAGGGGAAATGAGCAGTTCTTC CASSVASSGRGNEQFF
TRBJ1-1 TRBV19 - TRBD1 TGTGCCAGTTTGACAGGGGGGACTGAAGCTTTCTTT CASLTGGTEAFF
TRBJ2-2 TRBV10-3 - - TGTGCCATCAGTGAGTCGGTCAGAAACACCGGGGAGCTGTTTTTT CAISESVRNTGELFF
TRBJ1-1 TRBV7-2 - TRBD1 TGTGCCAGCAGCATGACAGGGACGAACACTGAAGCTTTCTTT CASSMTGTNTEAFF
TRBJ2-5 TRBV18 - - TGTGCCAGCTCACCACAGGGAGGGACCCAGTACTTC CASSPQGGTQYF
TRBJ1-5 TRBV30 - TRBD1 TGTGCCTGGCCGGACAGGGGGAGGTATCAGCCCCAGCATTTT CAWPDRGRYQPQHF
TRBJ2-1 TRBV11-3 once - TGTGCCAGCAGCTTGATGAGCTCCTACAATGAGCAGTTCTTC CASSLMSSYNEQFF
TRBJ2-2 TRBV19 medium-sized - TGTGCCAGTAGTATAGACCCGGACACCGGGGAGCTGTTTTTT CASSIDPDTGELFF
TRBJ1-6 TRBV19 few - TGTGCCAGTAGTACCTCTCTCCGAGGGGGATCACCCCTCCACTTT CASSTSLRGGSPLHF
TRBJ2-2 TRBV6-6 - TRBD1 TGTGCCAGCAGACAGGGGATGGGGTACACCGGGGAGCTGTTTTTT CASRQGMGYTGELFF
TRBJ1-1 TRBV6-5 - - TGTGCCCTCCGGGACACTGAAGCTTTCTTT CALRDTEAFF
TRBJ1-1 TRBV7-8 - TRBD1 TGTGCCAGCAGCCCCACAAGAGGGACAGTTAAAGCTTTCTTT CASSPTRGTVKAFF
TRBJ1-5 TRBV28 - - TGTGCCAGCAGTTTAGGAGGTCCCCAGGGCAATCAGCCCCAGCATTTT CASSLGGPQGNQPQHF
TRBJ2-7 TRBV21-1 - - TGTGCCAGCAGGAAAAGATTCACGGAGTATGTCCACGAGCAGTACTTC CASRKRFTEYVHEQYF
TRBJ1-2 TRBV29-1 - - TGCAGCGTTGAAGATCAAGCGGTTTCCAGGTATGGCTACACCTTC CSVEDQAVSRYGYTF
TRBJ1-5 TRBV2 - - TGTGCCAGCAGTGGGCGGGTGGGGGTGTTACAGCCCCAGCATTTT CASSGRVGVLQPQHF
TRBJ1-2 TRBV7-2 few - TGTGCCAGCAGCTTAAGACAGGAAAGTGGCTACACCTTC CASSLRQESGYTF
TRBJ2-1 TRBV21-1 once - TGTGCCCCAAAAGAGGGTGAGCAGTTCTTC CAPKEGEQFF
TRBJ1-4 TRBV29-1 - - TGCAGCGTTGGGCTTTCGAGGGAAAAACTGTTTTTT CSVGLSREKLFF
TRBJ1-5 TRBV4-1 - - TGCGCCAGCAGCCATCCTCAGGGTACGCCCCAGCATTTT CASSHPQGTPQHF
TRBJ2-5 TRBV5-1 - - TGCGCCAGCAGCTCCCATCCCCAAGAGACCCAGTACTTC CASSSHPQETQYF
TRBJ1-1 TRBV12-3/TRBV12-4 - - TGTGCCAGCAGCAAGGGGGGCACTGAAGCTTTCTTT CASSKGGTEAFF
TRBJ1-2 TRBV5-5 - TRBD1 TGTGCCAGCAGCTTGGTATCCACAGGGGCGAGTAACTATGGCTACACCTTC CASSLVSTGASNYGYTF
TRBJ1-1 TRBV5-1 - - TGCGCCAGCAGCTTGGGACTCATTCGAGGGTCTGAAGCTTTCTTT CASSLGLIRGSEAFF
TRBJ1-2 TRBV19 - TRBD1 TGTGCCATCTCGACAGGGTTTGGCTATGGCTACACCTTC CAISTGFGYGYTF
TRBJ2-3 TRBV5-1 once TRBD2 TGCGCCAGCAGCGGCGGGACTAGCAAGGATACGCAGTATTTT CASSGGTSKDTQYF
TRBJ1-2 TRBV3-1/TRBV3-2 - - TGTGCCAGCAGCCAAGTCGGGGGAGGCTACACCTTC CASSQVGGGYTF
TRBJ2-3 TRBV7-8 - - TGTGCCAGCAGCTTAGTTACGCACAGCACAGATACGCAGTATTTT CASSLVTHSTDTQYF
TRBJ2-5 TRBV4-2 - TRBD2 TGTGCCAGCAGCCAAAGTTATATCTCGGGGGGAATCCAAGAGACCCAGTACTTC CASSQSYISGGIQETQYF
TRBJ2-1 TRBV28 few - TGTGCCAGCAGTTTATTGCGGATACGGCAGTTCTTC CASSLLRIRQFF
TRBJ2-1 TRBV2 once TRBD1 TGTGCCAGCAATCTCGACAGGGGTCGGCAGTTCTTC CASNLDRGRQFF
TRBJ2-3 TRBV7-9 - TRBD2 TGTGCCAGCAGCTTTTCTAGCGGGAGCAGCACAGATACGCAGTATTTT CASSFSSGSSTDTQYF
TRBJ1-5 TRBV28 - TRBD1 TGTGCCAGCAAACAGGGGGGCAATCAGCCCCAGCATTTT CASKQGGNQPQHF
TRBJ2-5 TRBV19 - TRBD2 TGTGCCAGTAGTGGGCTCGAGCGGGGCGGGGAGACCCAGTACTTC CASSGLERGGETQYF
TRBJ1-1 TRBV24-1 - TRBD1 TGTGCCACCAGTGAACTCCACAGGGGGGCAATAAACACTGAAGCTTTCTTT CATSELHRGAINTEAFF
TRBJ1-2 TRBV6-2/TRBV6-3 - - TGTGCCAGCAGTTACGCCGAGGCGGGGTCGGGCGGCTACACCTTC CASSYAEAGSGGYTF
TRBJ1-1 TRBV18 - - TGTGCCAGCTCACCACAGAAGAACACTGAAGCTTTCTTT CASSPQKNTEAFF
TRBJ2-6 TRBV12-2 - - TGTGCAAGTCGCTTCCCGTCTGGGACTGGGGCCAACGTCCTGACTTTC CASRFPSGTGANVLTF
TRBJ1-2 TRBV12-3/TRBV12-4 - - TGTGCCAGCAGATCTGACAGGAACTATGGCTACACCTTC CASRSDRNYGYTF
TRBJ2-3 TRBV6-5 - TRBD1 TGTGCCAGCAGTTACTTACAGGGGGCAGATACGCAGTATTTT CASSYLQGADTQYF
TRBJ1-4 TRBV24-1 - TRBD1 TGTGCCACCAGTGCGTCGACAGGGGTGGAAGGAAAACTGTTTTTT CATSASTGVEGKLFF
TRBJ1-1 TRBV6-6 - - TGTGCCAGCAGTCCCGGGGGCACTGAAGCTTTCTTT CASSPGGTEAFF
TRBJ1-2 TRBV7-6 - - TGTGCCAGCAGCGACGGGCATGGCTACACCTTC CASSDGHGYTF